Listed below are T cell receptor beta chains from one sample, sequenced in a study of blood T cell repertoires in COVID-19. Measured with immunoSEQ multiplex PCR; TCRdb has only the in-frame clones, and not every one. The sample has approximately 94,000 clones, about 83% seen once; the top ten hold around 13%. The specimen was peripheral blood. These receptors originate from a human donor in a cohort sampled during active COVID-19. CDR3s include the opening cysteine and the closing phenylalanine or tryptophan. A D gene is named only where the DNA matches it firmly. For some rows the clone size is stated as once, few or many, or as a class when expanded; others skip it.

TRBV7-8	.	TRBJ1-5	.	TGTGCCAGCAGCCCGGGTAGCAATCAGCCCCAGCATTTT	CASSPGSNQPQHF
TRBV5-6	.	TRBJ1-2	.	TGTGCCAGCAGCCAGGGAGGGATGAACTTCGGGGATGGCTACACCTTC	CASSQGGMNFGDGYTF
TRBV19	TRBD2	TRBJ2-1	.	TGTGCCAGTACCCAGACAGCGGGGCACTACTACAATGAGCAGTTCTTC	CASTQTAGHYYNEQFF
TRBV28	.	TRBJ1-2	once	TGTGCCAGCAGTTTATCCCGGGGGATCTATGGCTACACCTTC	CASSLSRGIYGYTF
TRBV27	.	TRBJ1-2	.	TGTGCCAGCAGTTTGGCCTCTACAGGGATAGTAGCCTATGGCTACACCTTC	CASSLASTGIVAYGYTF
TRBV19	TRBD2	TRBJ2-2	many	TGTGCCACTTACCCCCATAGACTAGCGGCACATACCGGGGAGCTGTTTTTT	CATYPHRLAAHTGELFF
TRBV30	TRBD1	TRBJ2-5	.	TGTGCCTGGAGCGACAGGGGGAAGGGAGAGACCCAGTACTTC	CAWSDRGKGETQYF
TRBV2	TRBD2	TRBJ2-1	.	TGTGCCAGCAGTGTTTGGACTAGCAGCTACAATGAGCAGTTCTTC	CASSVWTSSYNEQFF
TRBV11-3	TRBD1	TRBJ1-1	.	TGTGCCAGCAGCCACGGACAGGGTCGAGTCAACACTGAAGCTTTCTTT	CASSHGQGRVNTEAFF
TRBV4-3	.	TRBJ1-4	.	TGCGCCAGCAGCCAAGATCTGGCCGGAGCAACTAATGAAAAACTGTTTTTT	CASSQDLAGATNEKLFF
TRBV7-9	TRBD1	TRBJ1-1	few	TGTGCCAGCAGCTCGCGGGACAGATTGAACACTGAAGCTTTCTTT	CASSSRDRLNTEAFF
TRBV12-3/TRBV12-4	TRBD2	TRBJ2-5	.	TGTGCCAGCAGCCTAGCGGGAGGCGAGACCCAGTACTTC	CASSLAGGETQYF
TRBV10-3	.	TRBJ1-6	.	TGTGCCATCAAGGGGGACACGGCGGCGAGTTCACCCCTCCACTTT	CAIKGDTAASSPLHF